This entry lists 26 T cell receptor beta chains sequenced from one sample in a study of blood T cell repertoires in COVID-19. The method was immunoSEQ multiplex PCR; TCRdb's version includes in-frame clones alone and lacks a portion of them. Of roughly 55,000 clones detected, roughly 79% appear once; the ten largest clones hold under 4%. Sequenced sample: peripheral blood. The receptors stem from a man between 60 and 75 years old with acute or convalescent COVID-19.

The chain carries TRBV11-3 and TRBJ1-5; TRBD1 matches at 8 bases. V trimming: 3 bases; J trimming: 3 bases; junction bases outside the gene matches: 7. This CDR3 is 16 amino acids long. The germline gives CDR1 SGHNT, CDR2 YENEEA. CDR3 amino acids: CASSFSRTGFNQPQHF. CDR3 nucleotides: TGTGCCAGCAGCTTTTCGAGGACAGGGTTCAATCAGCCCCAGCATTTT. Complete variable domain (other parts from reference TRBV11-3 and TRBJ1-5): EAGVVQSPRYKIIEKKQPVAFWCNPISGHNTLYWYLQNLGQGPELLIRYENEEAVDDSQLPKDRFSAERLKGVDSTLKIQPAELGDSAVYLCASSFSRTGFNQPQHFGDGTRLSIL.

The chain carries TRBV5-8 and TRBJ2-7, with 9 bases that match TRBD2. J lost 2 bases, V lost 6 bases, and 12 bases had no gene match. The germline CDR1 and CDR2 sequences are SGHTS and YDEGEE. The CDR3 totals 16 residues. DNA for the CDR3: TGTGCCAGCACCCAGTGGAGCGGGGGGACTACCTACGAGCAGTACTTC. It specifies CASTQWSGGTTYEQYF.

This chain connects TRBV12-2 to TRBJ1-4; whether TRBD1, the table's D call, matches the DNA was not checked. TRBV12-2 is marked as a pseudogene. This CDR3 has 14 amino acids. Here the CDR3 reads CASRPDSPNEKLFF. The CDR3 DNA reads as TGTGCAAGTCGCCCCGACAGCCCTAATGAAAAACTGTTTTTT.

Here the CDR3 DNA reads TGTGCCAGCAGCCCGGACAGTACATTCCTTTATGGCTACACCTTC. Amino acids: CASSPDSTFLYGYTF. The chain employs TRBV7-2 and TRBJ1-2; D is possibly TRBD1 (6 bases). The CDR3 is 15 amino acids. V lost 5 bases and J lost 5, with 18 bases in between. Germline V gives CDR1 SGHTA, CDR2 FQGNSA.

The rearrangement uses TRBV7-3 and TRBJ1-6, with D perhaps matching TRBD1 (5 bases). V was shortened by 2 bases and J by 5 bases, with 10 bases between the two germline ends. There are 15 residues in the CDR3. Germline V gene data show CDR1 as SGHTA and CDR2 as FQGTGA. The CDR3 DNA follows: TGTGCCAGCAGCTTACTAGGGGCTGATAATTCACCCCTCCACTTT. Its protein is CASSLLGADNSPLHF.

This clone was observed a handful of times. J is TRBJ1-6 and V is TRBV6-1; D gene ambiguous. Trimming left V 4 bases short and J 0 bases short, with 10 bases between. The CDR3 consists of 16 residues. Germline lookup yields CDR1 MNHNS and CDR2 SASEGT. CDR3 nucleotide sequence: TGTGCCAGCAGTGCGAGAGAGAGCTCCTATAATTCACCCCTCCACTTT. Amino acid sequence: CASSARESSYNSPLHF.

The rearrangement joins TRBV24-1 to TRBJ1-5, with 10 nucleotides matching TRBD1. Germline loops: CDR1 KGHDR, CDR2 SFDVKD. The V gene end was trimmed by 5 bases and the J gene end by 9 bases; junction bases not matched to a gene: 9. CDR3 length: 15 residues. DNA for the CDR3: TGTGCCACCAGTGGCCCGACAGGGGGCTCGGGGCCCCAGCATTTT. Amino acid sequence: CATSGPTGGSGPQHF.

This clone was seen a few times. J is TRBJ1-1 and V is TRBV5-6; tentative D call: TRBD1 (5 bases). The CDR3 has 14 residues. Germline CDR1 reads SGHDT; CDR2 reads YYEEEE. V lost 2 bases, J lost 6 bases, and 14 bases lay in between. This chain's CDR3 is CASSLGGGMAEAFF. The CDR3 DNA sequence: TGTGCCAGCAGCTTAGGCGGGGGTATGGCTGAAGCTTTCTTT.

J is TRBJ1-2 and V is TRBV6-1; 7 positions match TRBD1. This CDR3 is 15 amino acids long. V lost 0 bases and J lost 3; bases outside the gene matches: 4. Per the germline V gene, CDR1 is MNHNS and CDR2 is SASEGT. As DNA, the CDR3 is TGTGCCAGCAGTGAAGCCGGGGACAGCTACTATGGCTACACCTTC. This gives the protein CASSEAGDSYYGYTF.

The chain recombines TRBV5-8 with TRBJ1-2; D possibly corresponds to TRBD1 (5 bases). V lost 3 bases and J lost 6, with 12 bases in between. The CDR3 runs 13 residues. Germline values: CDR1 SGHTS, CDR2 YDEGEE. CDR3: CASSWGRRNGYTF. DNA for the CDR3: TGTGCCAGCAGCTGGGGCCGGCGGAATGGCTACACCTTC.

The chain joins TRBV7-8 to TRBJ2-3; no definite D call. CDR1 is SGHVS and CDR2 is FQNEAQ in the germline V gene. V was cut by 5 bases and J by 6 bases, with 9 bases left in between. The CDR3 is made up of 12 amino acids. The CDR3 bases are TGTGCCAGCAGCCGATTCGTGGATACGCAGTATTTT. Amino acid sequence: CASSRFVDTQYF.

This rearrangement joins TRBV15 to TRBJ1-1; TRBD1 is a possible D gene (5 bases). V was cut by 4 bases and J by 4 bases, with 22 bases left in between. The CDR3 totals 17 residues. Germline assignment: CDR1 LNHNV and CDR2 YYDKDF (reference sequence). CDR3 DNA: TGTGCCACCAGCATAGAACGGGCGGGAGAGGGGTTCACTGAAGCTTTCTTT. Translation gives CATSIERAGEGFTEAFF.

This chain joins TRBV24-1 and TRBJ1-2; D is uncertain. The CDR3 has 14 residues. CDR1 and CDR2 (germline): KGHDR, SFDVKD. Between the trimmed V and J ends, which lost 5 bases and 3 bases, there was a span of 12 bases. The DNA for the CDR3 is TGTGCCACCAGTGCCCGGCAGGTCGACTATGGCTACACCTTC. This sequence encodes CATSARQVDYGYTF.

This rearrangement joins TRBV10-3 to TRBJ1-6; 8 bases match TRBD1. V lost 6 bases and J lost 7; bases outside the gene matches: 5. The germline V gene encodes CDR1 ENHRY and CDR2 SYGVKD. This CDR3 comprises 14 residues. CDR3 in amino acids: CAIRAGGRNSPLHF. In DNA, the CDR3 is TGTGCCATCAGAGCAGGGGGCAGGAATTCACCCCTCCACTTT.

The rearrangement uses TRBV5-1 and TRBJ1-1, with 7 bases that match TRBD1. This CDR3 comprises 15 residues. CDR1 is SGHRS, CDR2 YFSETQ, per germline. With 3 bases clipped from V and 1 base from J, the junction kept 6 bases outside the gene matches. The CDR3 DNA sequence: TGCGCCAGCAGCTCTAAAGGGGGCGCGAACACTGAAGCTTTCTTT. Its translation: CASSSKGGANTEAFF.

The V call is TRBV4-1, the J call TRBJ1-2; 7 positions match TRBD1. The V gene end was trimmed by 5 bases and the J gene end by 7 bases; junction bases not matched to a gene: 7. CDR1 is MGHRA and CDR2 is YSYEKL in the germline V gene. The CDR3 contains 13 residues. In DNA, the CDR3 is TGCGCCAGCAGCTCCCAGGACAGGTCTGGCTACACCTTC. Translation: CASSSQDRSGYTF.

V is TRBV7-9 and J is TRBJ1-2; the D is unclear. The CDR3 length is 14 residues. The germline V gene encodes CDR1 SEHNR and CDR2 FQNEAQ (reference sequence). Trimming cost V 1 base and J 8 bases, with 14 bases left between them. The DNA for the CDR3 is TGTGCCAGCAGCTTAGAGGTGTTCGGGTCGGGCTACACCTTC. Its protein is CASSLEVFGSGYTF.

The chain employs TRBV6-1 and TRBJ2-7; TRBD2 might be the D (5 bases). This CDR3 spans 15 amino acids. Germline CDR1 and CDR2: MNHNS and SASEGT. V dropped 6 bases and J dropped 5 bases, with 20 bases sitting between them. The CDR3 nucleotides are TGTGCCAGCAGCACCTCTGGCCGAAGGCGGGACGAGCAGTACTTC. As protein: CASSTSGRRRDEQYF.

This clone came up a few times. The rearrangement links TRBV12-3 or TRBV12-4 to TRBJ1-2; D is ambiguous. V was shortened by 6 bases and J by 4 bases, with 9 bases between the two germline ends. The CDR3 totals 12 residues. CDR3 amino acids: CASRRGSYGYTF. In DNA form, the CDR3 reads TGTGCCAGCAGACGGGGAAGCTATGGCTACACCTTC.

The chain uses TRBV5-6 and TRBJ1-6; TRBD1 aligns across 8 bases. The CDR3 has 16 residues. Per the germline V gene, CDR1 is SGHDT and CDR2 is YYEEEE. V lost 2 bases, J lost 6 bases, and 7 bases stayed unmatched. The CDR3 reads CASSFTRGLPNSPLHF. CDR3 nucleotides: TGTGCCAGCAGCTTTACCAGGGGGCTCCCTAATTCACCCCTCCACTTT.

The rearrangement links TRBV27 to TRBJ2-7, with 7 nucleotides matching TRBD2. V dropped 5 bases and J dropped 2; count of bases not matched to a gene: 3. This CDR3 has 13 residues. Per germline, CDR1 MNHEY and CDR2 SMNVEV (reference sequence). Written as DNA, the CDR3 is TGTGCCAGCAGTAACCGGGGGGCCTACGAGCAGTACTTC. Protein: CASSNRGAYEQYF.

V is TRBV27 and J is TRBJ1-3; unclear D gene. CDR1 MNHEY and CDR2 SMNVEV come from the germline V gene (reference sequence). The germline V and J ends were trimmed by 3 bases and 0 bases, with 15 bases remaining between them. This CDR3 spans 17 amino acids. The CDR3 sequence is CASSLEADIGSGNTIYF. CDR3 bases: TGTGCCAGCAGTTTGGAGGCAGACATAGGCTCTGGAAACACCATATATTTT.

In its sample, this clone was seen a few times. V gene TRBV6-5 combines with J gene TRBJ1-2; D possibly corresponds to TRBD1 (6 bases). V gave up 4 bases and J gave up 4 bases, with 10 bases separating them. CDR3 size: 13 residues. The germline V gene has CDR1 MNHEY and CDR2 SVGAGI. CDR3 residues: CASSSDRPYGYTF. CDR3 nucleotide sequence: TGTGCCAGCAGTTCTGACAGGCCCTATGGCTACACCTTC.

J is TRBJ2-3 and V is TRBV10-3; 12 bases line up with TRBD2. The CDR3 loop spans 16 amino acids. CDR1 ENHRY and CDR2 SYGVKD come from the germline V gene. The J segment lost 2 bases and the V segment lost 9 bases, leaving 9 bases of the junction unmatched. This CDR3 reads CAISKLAGGITDTQYF. CDR3 bases: TGTGCCATTTCCAAACTAGCGGGGGGCATCACAGATACGCAGTATTTT.

This clone was detected only once. The J gene is TRBJ1-1, the V gene TRBV7-2, with D possibly matching TRBD1 (6 bases). CDR1 is SGHTA and CDR2 is FQGNSA in the germline V gene. This CDR3 spans 15 amino acids. The V gene lost 5 bases and the J gene lost 5 bases, with 18 bases spanning the gap. As DNA, the CDR3 is TGTGCCAGCAGCCCCCGCCCTGGGAGGGGGACTGAAGCTTTCTTT. This codes for CASSPRPGRGTEAFF.

The V gene is TRBV29-1, the J gene TRBJ1-1, with TRBD1 matching over 9 bases. Germline CDR1 SQVTM, CDR2 ANQGSEA. Trimming cost V 6 bases and J 2 bases; bases outside gene matches: 10. There are 15 residues in the CDR3. The CDR3 spells CSVVQGANLNTEAFF. The CDR3 DNA reads TGCAGCGTCGTACAGGGGGCGAACCTTAACACTGAAGCTTTCTTT.